This section outlines one T cell receptor beta chain sequence together with its context. Its cognate antigen is unknown. Positive CCR7 selection of CD45RO-negative cells yielded the naive CD8 cells, and terminally differentiated effector memory CD45RA+ cells were excluded. This CDR3 spans 14 amino acids. J gave up 3 bases and V 6 bases, and 8 bases lay outside the gene matches. From germline, CDR1 is MNHEY and CDR2 SMNVEV (reference sequence). These data are taken from a study of shared clonotypes between healthy human individuals. Findings and caveats of the study: Large sequencing depth failed to make sorted-subset sequencing complete, rarefaction showed.

Produced via immunoSEQ multiplex PCR; TCRdb's table is partial and in-frame only. The sample holds hundreds of thousands of clones, approximately 96% seen once. The chain carries TRBV27 and TRBJ2-7; 7 nucleotides agree with TRBD2. This clonotype was sampled from a woman in her thirties in good health. Sequencing was done on a sample of naive CD8+ T cells sorted from blood. CDR3 nucleotide sequence: TGTGCCAGCAGCCTGAGCGGGAACTTCTACGAGCAGTACTTC. Translated, it gives CASSLSGNFYEQYF.